This T cell receptor beta chain was recorded in a study of neurological immune-mediated disorders. Overall study findings and caveats: Private repertoires in all groups were suggested by the finding that expanded clones across subjects shared no CDR3 amino acid sequences.

Concerning this clonotype: Its antigen is unidentified.

TCRdb reprocessed the 5' RACE reads with MiXCR, giving one entry per CDR3 protein. The table shows 65,000 to 90,000 distinct CDR3 sequences, with roughly 4.8% occurring only once. Germline V gives CDR1 SGHRS, CDR2 YFSETQ. The CDR3 consists of 13 residues. The germline V and J ends were trimmed by 4 bases and 6 bases, with 13 bases remaining between them. The V and J genes are TRBV5-1 and TRBJ1-2; D is possibly TRBD1 (6 bases). The sequenced sample was PBMCs. The clonotype comes from a woman aged 25 to 39 with multiple sclerosis. The CDR3 loop reads CASSVQGEDGYTF. Written as DNA, the CDR3 is TGCGCCAGCAGCGTACAGGGAGAAGATGGCTACACCTTC.